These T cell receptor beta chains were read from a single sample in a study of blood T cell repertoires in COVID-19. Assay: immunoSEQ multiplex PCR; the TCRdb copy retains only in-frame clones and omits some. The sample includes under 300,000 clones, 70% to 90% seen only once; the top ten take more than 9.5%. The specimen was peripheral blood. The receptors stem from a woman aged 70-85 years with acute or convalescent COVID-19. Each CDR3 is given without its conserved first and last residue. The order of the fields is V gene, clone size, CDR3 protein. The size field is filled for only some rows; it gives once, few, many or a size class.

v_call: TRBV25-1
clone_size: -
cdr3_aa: ASSVSPGQILGQY

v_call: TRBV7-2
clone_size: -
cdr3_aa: ASSSMGVAKNIQY

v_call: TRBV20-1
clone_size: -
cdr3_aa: SARDMETQY

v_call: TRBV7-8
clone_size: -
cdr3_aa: ASSLERQGILGDGYT

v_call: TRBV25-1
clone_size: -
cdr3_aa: ASAGIRKRTNEQF

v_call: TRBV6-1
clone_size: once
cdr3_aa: ASSEAPLSLGSYEQY

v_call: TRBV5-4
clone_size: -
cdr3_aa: ASSSRAGSRDTQY

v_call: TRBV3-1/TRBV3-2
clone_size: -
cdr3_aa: ASSHKARANYGYT

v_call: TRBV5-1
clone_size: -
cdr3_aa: ASSLAGQGNEQF

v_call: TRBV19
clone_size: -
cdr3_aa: ASSHRAPGYT

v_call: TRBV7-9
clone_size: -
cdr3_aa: ASSGGHGNTIY

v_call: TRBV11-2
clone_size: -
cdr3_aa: ASSPGLLTDTQY

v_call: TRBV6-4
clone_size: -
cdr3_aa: ASSDSIRGNYGYT

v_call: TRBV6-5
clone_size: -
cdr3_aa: ASSWGQVNSPLH

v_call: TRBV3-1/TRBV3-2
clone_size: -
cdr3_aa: ASSARLPSSYNEQF

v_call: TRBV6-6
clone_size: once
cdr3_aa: AGSGDSTEAF